Listed here are 11 T cell receptor beta chains from one sample, sequenced in a study of T cell responses to AZD1222 COVID-19 vaccine. The table came from immunoSEQ multiplex PCR; TCRdb's copy has only in-frame clones and leaves some out. The sample lists some 150,000 clones, 90% occurring once. The source material was peripheral blood, sampled 28 days after the second AZD1222 dose. The receptors come from an adult who received the AZD1222 COVID-19 vaccine.

The chain uses TRBV6-5 and TRBJ1-1; D not resolved. CDR1 is MNHEY and CDR2 is SVGAGI in the germline V gene. Trimming cost V 10 bases and J 1 base, with 13 bases left between them. This CDR3 comprises 13 residues. CDR3 DNA: TGTGCCACCTCCCTGGTGGGGAACACTGAAGCTTTCTTT. Protein sequence: CATSLVGNTEAFF.

The chain links TRBV7-9 to TRBJ2-7; tentative D call: TRBD2 (5 bases). V lost 4 bases to trimming and J lost 5 bases, with 18 bases between them. This CDR3 is 15 amino acids long. Germline loops: CDR1 SEHNR, CDR2 FQNEAQ (reference sequence). Written as DNA, the CDR3 is TGTGCCAGCAGCTACTATAGTGGACCGGAGGACGAGCAGTACTTC. It codes for CASSYYSGPEDEQYF.

The chain combines TRBV6-5 with TRBJ1-4; perhaps TRBD1 as D (5 bases). The CDR3 spans 14 residues. V dropped 5 bases and J dropped 7 bases, with 14 bases sitting between them. Germline loops: CDR1 MNHEY, CDR2 SVGAGI. The DNA of the CDR3 is TGTGCCAGCAGTCAGCAGGGAGTACGTGAAAAACTGTTTTTT. It codes for CASSQQGVREKLFF.

The J gene is TRBJ2-3, the V gene TRBV9; D is possibly TRBD2 (5 bases). CDR3 length: 15 amino acids. Trimming stripped 0 bases from V and 0 bases from J, with 8 bases between. Germline V gives CDR1 SGDLS, CDR2 YYNGEE. DNA of the CDR3: TGTGCCAGCAGCGTAGCCCAGCGGAGCACAGATACGCAGTATTTT. Its translation: CASSVAQRSTDTQYF.

The rearrangement links TRBV27 to TRBJ1-1; D is uncertain. CDR1 and CDR2 (germline): MNHEY, SMNVEV (reference sequence). Trimming left V 5 bases short and J 1 base short, with 17 bases between. The CDR3 extends over 16 amino acids. The CDR3 sequence is CASSPLGVGGNTEAFF. The CDR3 DNA sequence: TGTGCCAGCAGTCCGCTTGGGGTGGGAGGGAACACTGAAGCTTTCTTT.

The chain recombines TRBV6-1 with TRBJ1-6; 7 bases align to TRBD1. The germline gives CDR1 MNHNS, CDR2 SASEGT. J gave up 6 bases and V 0 bases, and 11 bases lay outside the gene matches. The CDR3 is made up of 18 amino acids. In DNA form, the CDR3 reads TGTGCCAGCAGTGAAGCGCCCACGGGACAGTCTAGTAATTCACCCCTCCACTTT. It specifies CASSEAPTGQSSNSPLHF.

J is TRBJ1-2 and V is TRBV11-2; possibly TRBD1 for D (5 bases). This CDR3 is built from 14 residues. V lost 3 bases and J lost 8, with 16 bases in between. Germline V gene data show CDR1 as SGHAT and CDR2 as FQNNGV. In DNA, the CDR3 is TGTGCCAGCAGCTTGGAGGGGCTGGGGGAAGGCTACACCTTC. Amino acid sequence: CASSLEGLGEGYTF.

The chain joins TRBV7-9 to TRBJ1-5, with a possible D match to TRBD1 (6 bases). Germline lookup yields CDR1 SEHNR and CDR2 FQNEAQ (reference sequence). The V and J ends lost 5 bases and 3 bases respectively, with 11 bases between them. The CDR3 consists of 14 residues. The CDR3 region has the DNA TGTGCCAGCAGCGGAACAGGGAACAATCAGCCCCAGCATTTT. Its translation: CASSGTGNNQPQHF.

V is TRBV10-3 and J is TRBJ2-7, with 10 bases matching TRBD2. The length of the CDR3 is 16 residues. Germline V gene data show CDR1 as ENHRY and CDR2 as SYGVKD. Trimming at V came to 3 bases and at J to 1 base, leaving 6 bases not matched to a gene. CDR3 protein: CAISEGLAGVSYEQYF. DNA for the CDR3: TGTGCCATCAGTGAAGGGCTAGCGGGAGTATCCTACGAGCAGTACTTC.

This clone was seen just once. In DNA form, the CDR3 reads TGTGCCACCAGTGCGGGACCCCTAACGCCCAATGAGCAGTTCTTC. Translation: CATSAGPLTPNEQFF. J is TRBJ2-1 and V is TRBV24-1; D tentatively reads TRBD1 or TRBD2 (5 bases each). V lost 5 bases and J 6 bases, leaving 16 bases between the germline ends. This CDR3 comprises 15 residues. Germline V CDR1 and CDR2: KGHDR, SFDVKD.

J is TRBJ2-7 and V is TRBV7-9, with TRBD2 matching 9 bases. Germline assignment: CDR1 SEHNR and CDR2 FQNEAQ (reference sequence). The CDR3 runs 14 residues. The ends lost 5 bases at V and 1 base at J; junction bases unmatched: 3. Written as DNA, the CDR3 is TGTGCCAGCAGCCCAACTAGCGGGTCCTACGAGCAGTACTTC. This sequence encodes CASSPTSGSYEQYF. The variable domain in full, with the rest retrieved from reference TRBV7-9 and TRBJ2-7, is DTGVSQNPRHKITKRGQNVTFRCDPISEHNRLYWYRQTLGQGPEFLTYFQNEAQLEKSRLLSDRFSAERPKGSFSTLEIQRTEQGDSAMYLCASSPTSGSYEQYFGPGTRLTVT.